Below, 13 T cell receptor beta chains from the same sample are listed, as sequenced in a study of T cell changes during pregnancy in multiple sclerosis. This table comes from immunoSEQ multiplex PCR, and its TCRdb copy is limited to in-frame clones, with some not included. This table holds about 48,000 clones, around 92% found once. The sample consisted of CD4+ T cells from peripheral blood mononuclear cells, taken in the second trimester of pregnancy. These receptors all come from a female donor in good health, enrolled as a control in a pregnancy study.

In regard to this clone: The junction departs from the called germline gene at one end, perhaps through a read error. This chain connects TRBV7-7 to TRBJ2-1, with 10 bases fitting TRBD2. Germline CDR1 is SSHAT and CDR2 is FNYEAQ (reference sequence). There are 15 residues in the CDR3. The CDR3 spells CASSLASGRGGEQFF. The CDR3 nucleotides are TGTGCTAGCAGCTTAGCTAGCGGGAGAGGTGGGGAGCAGTTCTTC.

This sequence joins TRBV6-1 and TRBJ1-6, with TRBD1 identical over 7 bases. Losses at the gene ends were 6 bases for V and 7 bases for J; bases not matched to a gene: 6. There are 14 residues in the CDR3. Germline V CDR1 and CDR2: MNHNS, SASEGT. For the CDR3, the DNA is TGTGCCAGCAGAACCGGGACAGAGAATTCACCCCTCCACTTT. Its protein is CASRTGTENSPLHF.

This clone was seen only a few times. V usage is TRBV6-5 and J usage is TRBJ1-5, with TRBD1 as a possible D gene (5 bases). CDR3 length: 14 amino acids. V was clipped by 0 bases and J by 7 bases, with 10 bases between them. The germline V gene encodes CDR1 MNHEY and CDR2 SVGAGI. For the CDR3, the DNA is TGTGCCAGCAGTTACTCGGGGGGGAGACAGCCCCAGCATTTT. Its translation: CASSYSGGRQPQHF.

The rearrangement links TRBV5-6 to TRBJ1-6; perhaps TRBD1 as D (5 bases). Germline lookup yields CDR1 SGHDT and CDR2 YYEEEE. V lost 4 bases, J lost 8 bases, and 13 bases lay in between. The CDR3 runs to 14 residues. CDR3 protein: CASSPTPGDSPLHF. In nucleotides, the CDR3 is TGTGCCAGCAGCCCCACCCCGGGGGATTCACCCCTCCACTTT.

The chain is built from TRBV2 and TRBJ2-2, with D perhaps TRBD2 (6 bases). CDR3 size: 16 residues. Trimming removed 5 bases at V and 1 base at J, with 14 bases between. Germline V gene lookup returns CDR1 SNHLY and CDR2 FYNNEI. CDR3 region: CASSHPGDLNTGELFF. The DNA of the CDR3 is TGTGCCAGCAGTCACCCCGGGGACTTGAACACCGGGGAGCTGTTTTTT.

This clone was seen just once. DNA of the CDR3: TGCGCCAGCAGCTTAGTCTTAGCGGGAGACCAGACCCAGTACTTC. It is translated as CASSLVLAGDQTQYF. The chain couples TRBV5-1 to TRBJ2-5, with 9 bases identical to TRBD2. V shed 2 bases and J 6 bases; nucleotides not matched to a gene: 8. The CDR3 loop spans 15 amino acids. Germline V CDR1 and CDR2: SGHRS, YFSETQ.

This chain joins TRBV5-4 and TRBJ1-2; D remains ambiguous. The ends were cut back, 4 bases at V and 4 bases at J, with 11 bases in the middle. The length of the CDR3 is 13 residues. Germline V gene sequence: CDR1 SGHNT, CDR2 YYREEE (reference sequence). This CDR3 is CASSGDGLYGYTF. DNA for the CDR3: TGTGCCAGCAGCGGTGACGGACTCTATGGCTACACCTTC.

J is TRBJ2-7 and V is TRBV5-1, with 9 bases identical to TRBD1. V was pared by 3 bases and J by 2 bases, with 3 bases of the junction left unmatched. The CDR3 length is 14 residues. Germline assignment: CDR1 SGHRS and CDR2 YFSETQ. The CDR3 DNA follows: TGCGCCAGCAGCTCCGGGACAGGGACCTACGAGCAGTACTTC. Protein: CASSSGTGTYEQYF.

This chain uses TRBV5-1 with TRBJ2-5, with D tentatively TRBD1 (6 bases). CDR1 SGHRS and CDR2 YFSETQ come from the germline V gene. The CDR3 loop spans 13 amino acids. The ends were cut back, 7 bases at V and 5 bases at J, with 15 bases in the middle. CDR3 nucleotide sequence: TGCGCCAGCGGGGGCGTCAATGGGGAGACCCAGTACTTC. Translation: CASGGVNGETQYF.

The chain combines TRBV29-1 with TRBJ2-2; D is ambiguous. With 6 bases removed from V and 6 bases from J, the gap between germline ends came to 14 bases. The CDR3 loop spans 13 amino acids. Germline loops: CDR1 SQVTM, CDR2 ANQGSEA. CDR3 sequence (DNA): TGCAGCGTCGACCCCCAGGTGGCCGGGGAGCTGTTTTTT. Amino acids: CSVDPQVAGELFF.

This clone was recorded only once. The CDR3 sequence is CASSLARAGTLYGYTF. The CDR3 DNA sequence: TGTGCCAGCAGCTTAGCGCGGGCAGGGACTCTCTATGGCTACACCTTC. The genes are TRBV7-2 and TRBJ1-2, with D perhaps matching TRBD1 (5 bases). Per the germline V gene, CDR1 is SGHTA and CDR2 is FQGNSA. Trimming shortened V by 0 bases and J by 4 bases, and 15 bases separated the two germline ends. The CDR3 is 16 residues long.

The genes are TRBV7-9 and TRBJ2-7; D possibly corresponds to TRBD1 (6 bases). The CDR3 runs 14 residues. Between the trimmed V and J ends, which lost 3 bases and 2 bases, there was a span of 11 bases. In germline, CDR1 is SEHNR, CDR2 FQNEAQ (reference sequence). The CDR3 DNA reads TGTGCCAGCAGCTTGATCCCAGGGGCCTACGAGCAGTACTTC. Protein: CASSLIPGAYEQYF.

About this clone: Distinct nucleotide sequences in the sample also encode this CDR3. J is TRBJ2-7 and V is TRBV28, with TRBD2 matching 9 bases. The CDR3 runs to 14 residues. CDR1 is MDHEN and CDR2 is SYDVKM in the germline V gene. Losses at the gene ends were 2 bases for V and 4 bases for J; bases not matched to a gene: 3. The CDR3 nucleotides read TGTGCCAGCAGTTTAGCGGGAGGGCCGTACGAGCAGTACTTC. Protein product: CASSLAGGPYEQYF.